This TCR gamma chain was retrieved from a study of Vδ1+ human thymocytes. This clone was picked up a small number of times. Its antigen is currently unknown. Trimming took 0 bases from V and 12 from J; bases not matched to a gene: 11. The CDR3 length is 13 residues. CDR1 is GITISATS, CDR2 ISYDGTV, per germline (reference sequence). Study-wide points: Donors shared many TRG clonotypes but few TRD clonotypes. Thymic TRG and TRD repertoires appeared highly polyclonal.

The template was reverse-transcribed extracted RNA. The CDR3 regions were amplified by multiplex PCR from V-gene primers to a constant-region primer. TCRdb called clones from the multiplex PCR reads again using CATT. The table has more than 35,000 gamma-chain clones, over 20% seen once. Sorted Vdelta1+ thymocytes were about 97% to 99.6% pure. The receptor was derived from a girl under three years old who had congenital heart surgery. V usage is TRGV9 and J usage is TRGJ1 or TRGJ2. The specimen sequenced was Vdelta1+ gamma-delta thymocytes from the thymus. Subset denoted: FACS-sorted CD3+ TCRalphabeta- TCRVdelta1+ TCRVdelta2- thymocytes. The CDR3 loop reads CALWEVQQSGKLF. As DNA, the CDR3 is TGTGCCTTGTGGGAGGTGCAACAGTCGGGGAAACTCTTT.